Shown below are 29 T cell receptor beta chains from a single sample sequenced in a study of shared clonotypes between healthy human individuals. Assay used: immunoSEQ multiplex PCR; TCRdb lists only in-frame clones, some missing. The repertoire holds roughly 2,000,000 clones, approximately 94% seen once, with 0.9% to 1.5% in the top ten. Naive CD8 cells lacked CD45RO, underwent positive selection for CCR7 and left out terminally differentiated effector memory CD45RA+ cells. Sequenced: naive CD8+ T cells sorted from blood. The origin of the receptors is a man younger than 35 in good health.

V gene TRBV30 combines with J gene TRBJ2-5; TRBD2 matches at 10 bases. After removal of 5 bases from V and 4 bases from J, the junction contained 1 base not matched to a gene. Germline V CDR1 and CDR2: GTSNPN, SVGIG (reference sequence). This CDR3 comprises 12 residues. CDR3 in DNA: TGTGCCTGGGAGCGGGGGGGAGAGACCCAGTACTTC. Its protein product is CAWERGGETQYF. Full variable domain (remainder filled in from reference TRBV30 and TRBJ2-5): SQTIHQWPATLVQPVGSPLSLECTVEGTSNPNLYWYRQAAGRGLQLLFYSVGIGQISSEVPQNLSASRPQDRQFILSSKKLLLSDSGFYLCAWERGGETQYFGPGTRLLVL.

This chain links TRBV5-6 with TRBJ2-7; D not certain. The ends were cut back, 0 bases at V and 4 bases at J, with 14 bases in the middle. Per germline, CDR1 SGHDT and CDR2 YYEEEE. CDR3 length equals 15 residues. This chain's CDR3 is CASSLGPQQMYEQYF. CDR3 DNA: TGTGCCAGCAGCTTGGGTCCACAGCAAATGTACGAGCAGTACTTC.

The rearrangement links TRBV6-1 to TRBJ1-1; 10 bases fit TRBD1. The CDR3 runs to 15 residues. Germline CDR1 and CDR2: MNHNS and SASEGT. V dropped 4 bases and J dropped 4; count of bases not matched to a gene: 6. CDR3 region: CASSGTGTGVTEAFF. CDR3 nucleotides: TGTGCCAGCAGTGGTACCGGGACAGGGGTCACTGAAGCTTTCTTT.

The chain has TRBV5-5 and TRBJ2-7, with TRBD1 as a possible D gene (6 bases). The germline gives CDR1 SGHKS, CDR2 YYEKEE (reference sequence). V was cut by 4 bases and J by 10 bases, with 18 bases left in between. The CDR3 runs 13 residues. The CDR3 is CASSITRQDPQYF. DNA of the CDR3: TGTGCCAGCAGCATCACGAGACAGGACCCCCAGTACTTC. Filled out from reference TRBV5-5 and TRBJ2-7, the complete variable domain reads DAGVTQSPTHLIKTRGQQVTLRCSPISGHKSVSWYQQVLGQGPQFIFQYYEKEERGRGNFPDRFSARQFPNYSSELNVNALLLGDSALYLCASSITRQDPQYFGPGTRLTVT.

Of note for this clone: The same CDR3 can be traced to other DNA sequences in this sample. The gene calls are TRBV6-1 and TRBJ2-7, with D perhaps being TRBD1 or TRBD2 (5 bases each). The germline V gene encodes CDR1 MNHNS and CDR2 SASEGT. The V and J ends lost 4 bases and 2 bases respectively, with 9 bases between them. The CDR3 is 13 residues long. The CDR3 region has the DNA TGTGCCAGCAGTGTTGGGGGAACCTACGAGCAGTACTTC. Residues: CASSVGGTYEQYF.

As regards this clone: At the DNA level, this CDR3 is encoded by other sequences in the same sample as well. The CDR3 DNA reads TGTGCCAGCAGCTTAGGACTGCCAGATACGCAGTATTTT. This gives the protein CASSLGLPDTQYF. The rearrangement uses TRBV7-9 and TRBJ2-3; D is unclear. The ends were cut back, 1 base at V and 4 bases at J, with 6 bases in the middle. The CDR3 is 13 amino acids. Germline V lookup: CDR1 SEHNR, CDR2 FQNEAQ (reference sequence). The entire variable domain, with the rest obtained from reference TRBV7-9 and TRBJ2-3, is as follows: DTGVSQNPRHKITKRGQNVTFRCDPISEHNRLYWYRQTLGQGPEFLTYFQNEAQLEKSRLLSDRFSAERPKGSFSTLEIQRTEQGDSAMYLCASSLGLPDTQYFGPGTRLTVL.

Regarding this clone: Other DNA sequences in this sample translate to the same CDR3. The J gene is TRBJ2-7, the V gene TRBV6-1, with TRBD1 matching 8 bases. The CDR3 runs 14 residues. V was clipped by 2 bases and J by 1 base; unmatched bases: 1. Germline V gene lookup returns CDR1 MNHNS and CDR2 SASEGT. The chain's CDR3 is CASSEQGASYEQYF. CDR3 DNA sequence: TGTGCCAGCAGTGAACAGGGGGCTTCCTACGAGCAGTACTTC.

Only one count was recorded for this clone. The CDR3 DNA reads TGTGCCAGCAGTTACGAGCGGGGCCAAAATCAGCCCCAGCATTTT. Encoded protein: CASSYERGQNQPQHF. J is TRBJ1-5 and V is TRBV6-5, with a possible D match to TRBD1 (5 bases). The CDR3 covers 15 residues. V lost 2 bases to trimming and J lost 4 bases, with 12 bases between them. Per the germline V gene, CDR1 is MNHEY and CDR2 is SVGAGI.

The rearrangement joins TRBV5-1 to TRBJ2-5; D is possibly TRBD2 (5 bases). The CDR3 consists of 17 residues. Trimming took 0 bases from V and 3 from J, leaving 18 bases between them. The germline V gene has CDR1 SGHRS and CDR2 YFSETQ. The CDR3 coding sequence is TGCGCCAGCAGCTTGGCCTTCGGGGATCTGACGGAAGAGACCCAGTACTTC. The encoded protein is CASSLAFGDLTEETQYF.

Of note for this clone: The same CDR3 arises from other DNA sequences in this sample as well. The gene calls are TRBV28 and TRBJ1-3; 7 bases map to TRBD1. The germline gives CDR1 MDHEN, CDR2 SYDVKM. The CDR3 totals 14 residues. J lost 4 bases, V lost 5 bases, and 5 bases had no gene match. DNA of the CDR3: TGTGCCAGCAGTCCGACAGGGCGGGGAAACACCATATATTTT. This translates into CASSPTGRGNTIYF.

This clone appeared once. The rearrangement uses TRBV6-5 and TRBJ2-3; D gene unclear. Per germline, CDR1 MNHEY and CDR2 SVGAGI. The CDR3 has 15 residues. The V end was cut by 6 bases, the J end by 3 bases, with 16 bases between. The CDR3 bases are TGTGCCAGCAGATCGACCTCCTTTGAGACAGATACGCAGTATTTT. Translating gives CASRSTSFETDTQYF.

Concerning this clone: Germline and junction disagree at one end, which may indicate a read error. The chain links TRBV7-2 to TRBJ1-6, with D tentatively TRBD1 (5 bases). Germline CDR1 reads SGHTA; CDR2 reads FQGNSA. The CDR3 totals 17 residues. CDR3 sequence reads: CVSTPPRGGSYNSPLHF. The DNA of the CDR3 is TGTGTCAGCACCCCTCCGAGGGGAGGCTCCTATAATTCACCCCTCCACTTT.

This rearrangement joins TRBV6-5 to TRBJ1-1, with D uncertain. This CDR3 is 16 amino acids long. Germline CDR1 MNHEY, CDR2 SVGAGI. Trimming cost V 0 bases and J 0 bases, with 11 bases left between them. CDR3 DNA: TGTGCCAGCAGTTACTCTTGGGAGATTATGAACACTGAAGCTTTCTTT. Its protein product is CASSYSWEIMNTEAFF.

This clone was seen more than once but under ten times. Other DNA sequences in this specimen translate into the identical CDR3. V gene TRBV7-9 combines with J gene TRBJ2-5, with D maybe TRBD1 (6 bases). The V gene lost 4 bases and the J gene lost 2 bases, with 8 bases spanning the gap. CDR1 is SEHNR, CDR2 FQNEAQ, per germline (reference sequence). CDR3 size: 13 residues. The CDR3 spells CASSSGVQETQYF. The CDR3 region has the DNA TGTGCCAGCAGCTCAGGGGTTCAAGAGACCCAGTACTTC.

The CDR3: CASSPDTPNQPQHF. CDR3 sequence (DNA): TGTGCCAGCTCACCGGACACCCCCAATCAGCCCCAGCATTTT. The rearrangement joins TRBV18 to TRBJ1-5; D might be TRBD1 (5 bases). The CDR3 covers 14 residues. The germline V gene has CDR1 KGHSH and CDR2 LQKENI. The germline V and J ends were trimmed by 3 bases and 3 bases, with 9 bases remaining between them.

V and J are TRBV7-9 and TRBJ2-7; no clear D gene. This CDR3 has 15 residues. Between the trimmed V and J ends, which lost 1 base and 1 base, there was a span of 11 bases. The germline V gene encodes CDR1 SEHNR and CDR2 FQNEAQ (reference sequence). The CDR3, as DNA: TGTGCCAGCAGCTTAGTGGTAGGGCTTTCCTACGAGCAGTACTTC. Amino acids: CASSLVVGLSYEQYF.

CDR3 bases: TGTGCCAGCAGCTTTTTGGGGGGACAAAGCCTCTCCGAGCAGTACTTC. Its translation: CASSFLGGQSLSEQYF. The chain carries TRBV11-2 and TRBJ2-7, with D tentatively TRBD1 or TRBD2 (6 bases each). CDR3 length: 16 amino acids. CDR1 is SGHAT and CDR2 is FQNNGV in the germline V gene. The V gene lost 3 bases and the J gene lost 6 bases, with 21 bases spanning the gap.

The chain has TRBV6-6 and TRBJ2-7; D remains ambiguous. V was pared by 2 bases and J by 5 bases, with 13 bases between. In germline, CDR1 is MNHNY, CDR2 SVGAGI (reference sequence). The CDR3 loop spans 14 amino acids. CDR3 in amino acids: CASSYDSLNHEQYF. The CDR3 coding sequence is TGTGCCAGCAGTTACGATTCCCTAAACCACGAGCAGTACTTC.

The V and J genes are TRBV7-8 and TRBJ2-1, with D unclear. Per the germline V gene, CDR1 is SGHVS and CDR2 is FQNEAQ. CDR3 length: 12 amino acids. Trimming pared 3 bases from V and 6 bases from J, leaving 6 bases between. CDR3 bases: TGTGCCAGCAGCTTGTGGGCCAATGAGCAGTTCTTC. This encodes CASSLWANEQFF.

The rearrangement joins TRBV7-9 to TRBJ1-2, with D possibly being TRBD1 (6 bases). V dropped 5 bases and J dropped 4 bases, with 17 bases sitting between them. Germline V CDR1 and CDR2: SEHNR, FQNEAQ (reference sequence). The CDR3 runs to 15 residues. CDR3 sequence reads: CASSPTGGGAYGYTF. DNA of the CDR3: TGTGCCAGCAGCCCGACGGGAGGGGGGGCCTATGGCTACACCTTC. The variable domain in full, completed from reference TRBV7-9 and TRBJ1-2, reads DTGVSQNPRHKITKRGQNVTFRCDPISEHNRLYWYRQTLGQGPEFLTYFQNEAQLEKSRLLSDRFSAERPKGSFSTLEIQRTEQGDSAMYLCASSPTGGGAYGYTFGSGTRLTVV.

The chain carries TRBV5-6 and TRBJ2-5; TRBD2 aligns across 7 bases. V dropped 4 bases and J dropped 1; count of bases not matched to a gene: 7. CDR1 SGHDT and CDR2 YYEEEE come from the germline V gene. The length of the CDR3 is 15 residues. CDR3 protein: CASSRSPGGQETQYF. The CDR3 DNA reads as TGTGCCAGCAGCCGAAGCCCGGGGGGCCAAGAGACCCAGTACTTC. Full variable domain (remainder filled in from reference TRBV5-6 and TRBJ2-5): DAGVTQSPTHLIKTRGQQVTLRCSPKSGHDTVSWYQQALGQGPQFIFQYYEEEERQRGNFPDRFSGHQFPNYSSELNVNALLLGDSALYLCASSRSPGGQETQYFGPGTRLLVL.

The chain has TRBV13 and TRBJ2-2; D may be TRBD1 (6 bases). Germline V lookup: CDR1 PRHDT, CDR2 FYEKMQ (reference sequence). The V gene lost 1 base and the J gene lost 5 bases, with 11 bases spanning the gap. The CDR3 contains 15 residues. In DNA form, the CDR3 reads TGTGCCAGCAGCTTAGTGTCAGGGGAGACCGGGGAGCTGTTTTTT. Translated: CASSLVSGETGELFF.

For the CDR3, the DNA is TGTGCCAGCAGCTTAGCCGCACCCAGTAGCAATCAGCCCCAGCATTTT. This translates into CASSLAAPSSNQPQHF. The chain employs TRBV7-6 and TRBJ1-5, with D hard to call. Germline values: CDR1 SGHVS, CDR2 FNYEAQ. The CDR3 runs to 16 residues. Trimming left V 0 bases short and J 0 bases short, with 9 bases between.

CDR3 sequence (DNA): TGCGCCAGCAGTGGCTCCCGAGGGACTGAAGCTTTCTTT. Its translation is CASSGSRGTEAFF. The J gene is TRBJ1-1, the V gene TRBV10-2; D ambiguous. The CDR3 has 13 amino acids. The V end was cut by 4 bases, the J end by 5 bases, with 11 bases between. CDR1 WSHSY and CDR2 SAAADI come from the germline V gene.

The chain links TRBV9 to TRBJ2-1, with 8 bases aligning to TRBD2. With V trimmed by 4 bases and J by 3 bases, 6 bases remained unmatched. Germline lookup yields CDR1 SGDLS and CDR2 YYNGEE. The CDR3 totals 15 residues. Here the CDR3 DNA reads TGTGCCAGCAGCTCCCCGGCGGGGGGCTACAATGAGCAGTTCTTC. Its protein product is CASSSPAGGYNEQFF.

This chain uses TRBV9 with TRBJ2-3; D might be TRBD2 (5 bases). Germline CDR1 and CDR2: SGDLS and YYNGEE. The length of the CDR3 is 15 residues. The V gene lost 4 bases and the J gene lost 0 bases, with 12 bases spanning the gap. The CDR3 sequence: CASSPAEPSTDTQYF. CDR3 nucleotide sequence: TGTGCCAGCAGCCCAGCGGAACCTAGCACAGATACGCAGTATTTT. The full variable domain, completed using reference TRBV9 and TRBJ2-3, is DSGVTQTPKHLITATGQRVTLRCSPRSGDLSVYWYQQSLDQGLQFLIQYYNGEERAKGNILERFSAQQFPDLHSELNLSSLELGDSALYFCASSPAEPSTDTQYFGPGTRLTVL.

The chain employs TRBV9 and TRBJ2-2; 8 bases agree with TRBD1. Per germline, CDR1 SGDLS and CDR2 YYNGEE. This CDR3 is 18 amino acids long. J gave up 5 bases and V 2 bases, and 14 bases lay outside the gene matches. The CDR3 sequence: CASSVGQGAMVNTGELFF. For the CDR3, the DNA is TGTGCCAGCAGCGTGGGTCAGGGGGCGATGGTAAATACCGGGGAGCTGTTTTTT.

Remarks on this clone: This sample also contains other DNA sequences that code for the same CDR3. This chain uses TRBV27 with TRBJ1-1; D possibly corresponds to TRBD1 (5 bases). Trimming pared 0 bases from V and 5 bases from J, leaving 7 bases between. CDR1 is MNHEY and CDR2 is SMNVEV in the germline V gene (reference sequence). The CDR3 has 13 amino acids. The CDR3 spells CASSLSGGTEAFF. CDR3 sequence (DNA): TGTGCCAGCAGTTTATCGGGGGGTACTGAAGCTTTCTTT.

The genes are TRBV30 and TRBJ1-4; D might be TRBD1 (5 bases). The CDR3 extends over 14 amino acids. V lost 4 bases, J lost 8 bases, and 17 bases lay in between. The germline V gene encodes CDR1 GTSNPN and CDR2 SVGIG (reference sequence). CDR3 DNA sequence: TGTGCCTGGATGAGAAAAGAAGGGGACGAAAAACTGTTTTTT. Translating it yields CAWMRKEGDEKLFF.